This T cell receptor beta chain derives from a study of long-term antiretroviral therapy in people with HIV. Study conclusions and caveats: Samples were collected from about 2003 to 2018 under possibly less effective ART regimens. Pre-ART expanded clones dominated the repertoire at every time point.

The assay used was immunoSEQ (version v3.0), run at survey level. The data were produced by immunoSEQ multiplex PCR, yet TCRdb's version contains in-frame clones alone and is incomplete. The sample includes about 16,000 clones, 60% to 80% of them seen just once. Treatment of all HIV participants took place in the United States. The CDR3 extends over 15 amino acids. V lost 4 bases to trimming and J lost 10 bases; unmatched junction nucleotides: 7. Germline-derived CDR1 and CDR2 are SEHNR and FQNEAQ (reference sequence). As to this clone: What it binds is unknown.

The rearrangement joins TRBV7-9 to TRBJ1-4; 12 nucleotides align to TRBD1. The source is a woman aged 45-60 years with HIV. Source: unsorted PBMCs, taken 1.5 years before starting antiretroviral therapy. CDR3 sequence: CASSWGQGAVGKLFF. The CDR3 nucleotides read TGTGCCAGCAGCTGGGGACAGGGGGCTGTCGGAAAACTGTTTTTT.